This TCR beta chain was identified during a study of T cells in Graves' hyperthyroidism and ophthalmopathy (dated by TCRdb to between 2018 and 2021). Study-wide context: Peripheral blood was collected at initial diagnosis, before any treatment. A discovery cohort of approximately 97 patients, about 44 with Graves' ophthalmopathy and about 60 with stable Graves' hyperthyroidism, was used to find distinguishing TCR V-J signatures. Prospective prediction of ophthalmopathy was tested in an independent validation cohort of under 20 hyperthyroidism patients and around 16 patients who later progressed to ophthalmopathy. For training and testing, the 100 or so patients in the discovery cohort were randomly divided in a 7:3 ratio. The study also compared thyroid tissue and blood T-cell repertoires from about six Graves' hyperthyroidism patients. After sampling, hyperthyroidism patients received methimazole starting at 30 mg daily, and ophthalmopathy patients received high-dose intravenous methylprednisolone. According to the paper, TCR Vbeta CDR3 sequencing was carried out on 135 peripheral blood samples, which came from approximately 41 ophthalmopathy, around 74 hyperthyroidism and about 17 progressor patients.

Stable Graves' hyperthyroidism was defined as no progression to ophthalmopathy during 18 months of follow-up. Hyperthyroidism patients were newly diagnosed, with disease duration under 2 months, and aged 18 to 65 years. Exclusion was applied to patients with uncontrolled infections, other autoimmune diseases, pregnancy or lactation. Diagnoses were established on the basis of clinical symptoms, serum thyroxine and TRAb, thyroid ultrasound, and orbital computed tomography. PBMCs were separated from under 12 ml of fresh peripheral blood using Ficoll-Paque density gradient centrifugation. Total RNA was extracted using Trizol reagent, and RNA quality was assessed on an Agilent 2100 Bioanalyzer. The paper as a whole reports these results and caveats: In validation, the model predicted progression to ophthalmopathy with approximately 69% sensitivity and about 73% specificity, a median of approximately 6.7 months before onset. Sample size was not statistically predetermined, and investigators were not blinded to group allocation. Blood samples also contained most of the expanded thyroid clonotypes (frequency above 0.001), which suggests that blood repertoires may reflect thyroid immune responses. In cross-validation, a model built on a 13 V-J signature told ophthalmopathy apart from stable hyperthyroidism with approximately 90% sensitivity and roughly 83% specificity, and in testing the same model reached 80%/75%.

The V end gives up 6 bases and the J end 5 bases, leaving 7 bases in the junction not matched to a gene. CDR1 and CDR2, looked up from the germline V gene, are SNHLY and FYNNEI. Counted from cysteine to phenylalanine, this CDR3 has 14 amino acids. Only CDR3 DNA is held: 42 bases, read in frame from base 1. This clonotype was counted many times. Which antigen it targets is not known. No much larger clone exists at a distance of one base, and base qualities are not known. The TCR beta CDR3 regions were amplified from RNA transcripts. A first-round RT-PCR of the TCR CDR3 used the HTBI primer set with the Qiagen OneStep RT-PCR kit. Libraries were constructed in a second round of multiplex PCR, after which size selection and purification were carried out. Libraries were sequenced paired-end with 100 bp reads on an Illumina HiSeq2000. The paper's processing steps were these. SOAPnuke was used to process the raw data, throwing out any read that contained adapters or uncalled bases, had a mean Phred below 15, or lacked an exact constant-primer or identifier match. COPE v1.2.5 was used to merge the high-quality paired reads, and each unique nucleotide sequence was defined as a clonotype. Clonotypes were aligned to IMGT TRBV, TRBD and TRBJ reference segments using MiTCR v1.1. The analysis was restricted to V-J combinations with a frequency above 0.0001, which together covered roughly 99% of the repertoires. A TCS score was defined as the ratio of F50 (clonal expansion) to E x V (chaos), with BLOSUM62-based TCRdist applied between CDR3 peptides within each V-J. Welch's t-statistics and random forest reduced 450 to 600 V-J features to fewer than 15, which were used in a naive Bayes classifier (R e1071). In-frame beta chains were kept once TCRdb had trimmed the public reads at Q25 with fastp and called clones with MiXCR. Under each unique CDR3 protein, matching rows form one entry showing the most common genes and DNA. These V and J calls originate from TCRdb's pipeline instead of the authors' own analysis. The sample table records under 550,000 distinct CDR3 sequences; about an eighth of these occur just once. The top ten clones comprise less than 6.5% of the sample.

The TCR comes from a woman aged 18-29 years with Graves' hyperthyroidism. The rearrangement combines TRBV2 with TRBJ2-5, and TRBD1 matches 9 of the central bases. Sequences were obtained from blood. The CDR3 here reads CASSAGQGGETQYF. The sequence in DNA is TGTGCCAGCAGCGCGGGACAGGGCGGTGAGACCCAGTACTTC.